These T cell receptor beta chains were read from a single sample in a study of spatial heterogeneity in lung cancer. TCRdb called the 5' RACE reads again in MiXCR, with one record for every CDR3 protein. The sample holds more than 95,000 distinct CDR3 sequences, over 9% seen once. The sample here was PBMCs, taken at follow-up. These receptors were obtained from a male donor with early-stage non-small cell lung cancer. Each CDR3 is given with its conserved first and last residue. The D gene is left open where the match is weak. Clone size, where shown, is once, few, many, or a class for clones that have expanded.

abundance: few; d_gene: NA; j_gene: TRBJ2-7; v_gene: TRBV4-2; CDR3aa: CASSQEVEGWGEQYF; CDR3nt: TGTGCCAGCAGCCAAGAGGTAGAGGGTTGGGGCGAGCAGTACTTC
abundance: many; d_gene: TRBD2; j_gene: TRBJ2-2; v_gene: TRBV20-1; CDR3aa: CSARAPRGRGAGELFF; CDR3nt: TGCAGTGCTAGAGCCCCCCGGGGCCGGGGGGCCGGGGAGCTGTTTTTT
abundance: NA; d_gene: NA; j_gene: TRBJ1-5; v_gene: TRBV9; CDR3aa: CASSLDPNQPQHF; CDR3nt: TGTGCCAGCAGCTTGGACCCCAATCAGCCCCAGCATTTT
abundance: NA; d_gene: NA; j_gene: TRBJ2-7; v_gene: TRBV5-1; CDR3aa: CASSLSPRGLSYEQYF; CDR3nt: TGCGCCAGCAGCTTATCCCCGCGGGGGCTGTCGTACGAGCAGTACTTC
abundance: many; d_gene: NA; j_gene: TRBJ2-1; v_gene: TRBV29-1; CDR3aa: CSAEDGYNEQFF; CDR3nt: TGCAGCGCCGAAGACGGGTACAATGAGCAGTTCTTC
abundance: NA; d_gene: TRBD1; j_gene: TRBJ1-4; v_gene: TRBV7-9; CDR3aa: CASSLEGANNEKLFF; CDR3nt: TGTGCCAGCAGCTTAGAGGGGGCCAATAATGAAAAACTGTTTTTT
abundance: few; d_gene: NA; j_gene: TRBJ1-2; v_gene: TRBV30; CDR3aa: CAWSRGNYGYTF; CDR3nt: TGTGCCTGGAGTAGAGGGAACTATGGCTACACCTTC
abundance: NA; d_gene: NA; j_gene: TRBJ2-3; v_gene: TRBV13; CDR3aa: CASSQRYDTQYF; CDR3nt: TGTGCCAGCAGCCAACGGTACGATACGCAGTATTTT
abundance: many; d_gene: TRBD1; j_gene: TRBJ1-2; v_gene: TRBV19; CDR3aa: CASSITGGVDYTF; CDR3nt: TGTGCCAGTAGTATAACAGGGGGAGTTGACTACACCTTC
abundance: NA; d_gene: NA; j_gene: TRBJ2-7; v_gene: TRBV5-1; CDR3aa: CASSLEGDKQYF; CDR3nt: TGCGCCAGCAGCTTGGAAGGGGACAAGCAGTACTTC
abundance: many; d_gene: TRBD1; j_gene: TRBJ2-2; v_gene: TRBV28; CDR3aa: CASSTGGDTGELFF; CDR3nt: TGTGCCAGCAGCACAGGGGGCGATACCGGGGAGCTGTTTTTT
abundance: few; d_gene: NA; j_gene: TRBJ2-4; v_gene: TRBV11-2; CDR3aa: CASSLGGTNIQYF; CDR3nt: TGTGCCAGCAGCTTAGGGGGGACGAACATTCAGTACTTC
abundance: many; d_gene: NA; j_gene: TRBJ2-5; v_gene: TRBV7-9; CDR3aa: CASSFGKIPLQETQYF; CDR3nt: TGTGCCAGCAGCTTTGGAAAGATTCCACTCCAAGAGACCCAGTACTTC
abundance: NA; d_gene: TRBD1; j_gene: TRBJ1-5; v_gene: TRBV24-1; CDR3aa: CATSATTGGTNQPQHF; CDR3nt: TGTGCCACCAGTGCCACCACAGGGGGCACCAATCAGCCCCAGCATTTT
abundance: many; d_gene: NA; j_gene: TRBJ1-2; v_gene: TRBV5-3; CDR3aa: CARSCNRDLHGYTF; CDR3nt: TGTGCCAGAAGCTGTAACAGGGACCTACATGGCTACACCTTC
abundance: few; d_gene: NA; j_gene: TRBJ1-2; v_gene: TRBV20-1; CDR3aa: CSARDPAITYGYTF; CDR3nt: TGCAGTGCTAGAGACCCAGCCATCACCTATGGCTACACCTTC
abundance: NA; d_gene: NA; j_gene: TRBJ1-2; v_gene: TRBV29-1; CDR3aa: CSSWEDGYTF; CDR3nt: TGCAGCTCCTGGGAGGATGGCTACACCTTC
abundance: NA; d_gene: NA; j_gene: TRBJ1-1; v_gene: TRBV5-8; CDR3aa: CASSLAGKNTEAFF; CDR3nt: TGTGCCAGCAGCTTGGCCGGAAAGAACACTGAAGCTTTCTTT
abundance: many; d_gene: TRBD2; j_gene: TRBJ2-7; v_gene: TRBV5-4; CDR3aa: CASSRRGDEQYF; CDR3nt: TGTGCCAGCAGCCGCCGGGGGGACGAGCAGTACTTC
abundance: NA; d_gene: TRBD2; j_gene: TRBJ2-3; v_gene: TRBV3-1; CDR3aa: CASRLAGGPTDTQYF; CDR3nt: TGTGCCAGCAGGCTAGCGGGGGGCCCCACAGATACGCAGTATTTT
abundance: few; d_gene: NA; j_gene: TRBJ1-1; v_gene: TRBV2; CDR3aa: CASSVGTNTEAFF; CDR3nt: TGTGCCAGCAGCGTCGGGACAAACACTGAAGCTTTCTTT
abundance: NA; d_gene: TRBD1; j_gene: TRBJ2-6; v_gene: TRBV12-3/TRBV12-4; CDR3aa: CASSFGTGARSGANVLTF; CDR3nt: TGTGCCAGCAGTTTCGGGACAGGGGCACGATCTGGGGCCAACGTCCTGACTTTC
abundance: many; d_gene: NA; j_gene: TRBJ2-1; v_gene: TRBV5-1; CDR3aa: CASSLVSKQFF; CDR3nt: TGCGCCAGCAGCTTGGTTAGTAAGCAGTTCTTC
abundance: many; d_gene: TRBD1; j_gene: TRBJ2-2; v_gene: TRBV6-5; CDR3aa: CATRQGNTGELFF; CDR3nt: TGTGCCACCAGACAGGGAAACACCGGGGAGCTGTTTTTT
abundance: many; d_gene: TRBD1; j_gene: TRBJ2-7; v_gene: TRBV7-9; CDR3aa: CASSLGSGTGGREQYF; CDR3nt: TGTGCCAGCAGCTTAGGATCCGGGACAGGGGGGAGAGAGCAGTACTTC
abundance: many; d_gene: NA; j_gene: TRBJ1-2; v_gene: TRBV6-6; CDR3aa: CASSPSGGYTF; CDR3nt: TGTGCCAGCAGCCCGTCTGGCGGCTACACCTTC